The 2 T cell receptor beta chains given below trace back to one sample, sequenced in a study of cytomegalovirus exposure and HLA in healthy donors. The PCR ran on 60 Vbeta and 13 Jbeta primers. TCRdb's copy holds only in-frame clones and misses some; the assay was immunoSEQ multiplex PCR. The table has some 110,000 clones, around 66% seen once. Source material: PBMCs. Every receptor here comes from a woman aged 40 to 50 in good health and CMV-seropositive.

The DNA of the CDR3 is TGTGCCACCAGCAGAGATCTAGGGCAGGGTGGCAATCAGCCCCAGCATTTT. Translating it yields CATSRDLGQGGNQPQHF. The rearrangement links TRBV15 to TRBJ1-5; a possible D gene is TRBD1 (5 bases). The CDR3 runs 17 residues. Germline V gene sequence: CDR1 LNHNV, CDR2 YYDKDF (reference sequence). V shed 0 bases and J shed 2 bases, with 14 bases lying between them.

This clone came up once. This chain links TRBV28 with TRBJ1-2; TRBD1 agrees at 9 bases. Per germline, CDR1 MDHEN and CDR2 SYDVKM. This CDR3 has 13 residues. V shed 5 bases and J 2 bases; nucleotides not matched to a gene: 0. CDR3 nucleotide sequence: TGTGCCAGCAGTGGGACAGGGAACTATGGCTACACCTTC. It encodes CASSGTGNYGYTF.